This T cell receptor beta chain was recovered during a study of T cells after yellow fever vaccination. For the study at large: Fractions low in cell number were prepared with SMART-Seq v4 Ultra Low Input. Study findings and constraints: Highly abundant clonotypes carried over from the bulk population could end up in FACS-sorted repertoires as contaminants.

5'RACE template switching added a universal primer site and UMIs to TCR cDNA. TCRdb called the 5' RACE reads again in MiXCR, with one record for every CDR3 protein. The sample lists about 500,000 distinct CDR3 sequences; roughly 17% were seen once. The V gene lost 1 base and the J gene lost 1 base, with 5 bases spanning the gap. The CDR3 runs to 13 residues. Per germline, CDR1 SGDLS and CDR2 YYNGEE. This clonotype appeared a few times. The target antigen is unknown. The origin of this receptor is a man younger than 35 who received the YFV17D yellow fever vaccine. The chain has TRBV9 and TRBJ2-5; no firm D call. The sample was PBMCs, taken less than 6 days after the first yellow fever vaccination. CDR3 sequence: CASSVNGQETQYF. In DNA form, the CDR3 reads TGTGCCAGCAGCGTAAATGGCCAAGAGACCCAGTACTTC.